Following are 11 T cell receptor beta chains from one sample sequenced in a study of blood T cell repertoires in COVID-19. Using immunoSEQ multiplex PCR, the repertoire was profiled, and TCRdb retains in-frame clones only, with some absent. The data hold tens of thousands of clones, with approximately 75% observed a single time. Source material: peripheral blood. The receptor set was obtained from a man in his 60s with COVID-19, enrolled during active disease.

The chain uses TRBV19 and TRBJ1-2, with D possibly being TRBD1 (6 bases). Per the germline V gene, CDR1 is LNHDA and CDR2 is SQIVND (reference sequence). The CDR3 is 15 amino acids. Trimming removed 3 bases from V and 1 base from J, with 12 bases in between. This chain's CDR3 is CASSIPRTDNYGYTF. As DNA, the CDR3 is TGTGCCAGTAGTATCCCCCGGACAGATAACTATGGCTACACCTTC.

In DNA form, the CDR3 reads TGTGCCAGCAGTTTCCTCGGGGGCAATGAGCAGTTCTTC. It encodes CASSFLGGNEQFF. This chain joins TRBV27 and TRBJ2-1, with D perhaps TRBD2 (6 bases). This CDR3 is 13 amino acids long. V dropped 3 bases and J dropped 6 bases, with 9 bases sitting between them. Germline CDR1 reads MNHEY; CDR2 reads SMNVEV (reference sequence).

The rearrangement links TRBV29-1 to TRBJ1-1; D unclear. Trimming shortened V by 4 bases and J by 0 bases, and 12 bases separated the two germline ends. The CDR3 has 14 residues. Germline CDR1 SQVTM, CDR2 ANQGSEA. The CDR3 loop is CSVGSQALNTEAFF. CDR3 sequence (DNA): TGCAGCGTTGGGTCTCAGGCCCTGAACACTGAAGCTTTCTTT.

The chain uses TRBV5-1 and TRBJ2-1; 12 bases line up with TRBD2. The CDR3 has 17 residues. V gave up 4 bases and J gave up 4 bases; unmatched junction bases: 9. The germline gives CDR1 SGHRS, CDR2 YFSETQ. CDR3 residues: CASSRASGTSGYNEQFF. The CDR3 nucleotides are TGCGCCAGCAGCCGCGCGTCCGGGACTAGCGGGTACAATGAGCAGTTCTTC.

This clone came up a few times. CDR3: CASSSGQVTEAFF. CDR3 DNA: TGTGCCAGTAGTTCGGGACAGGTAACTGAAGCTTTCTTT. V is TRBV19 and J is TRBJ1-1; 8 nucleotides line up with TRBD1. The germline gives CDR1 LNHDA, CDR2 SQIVND (reference sequence). This CDR3 comprises 13 residues. V dropped 5 bases and J dropped 5; count of bases not matched to a gene: 4.

This clone was observed a single time. The CDR3 spells CASSPRGGNYGYTF. The CDR3 bases are TGCGCCAGCAGCCCACGCGGAGGCAACTATGGCTACACCTTC. The chain links TRBV4-1 to TRBJ1-2, with D hard to call. Germline V gene lookup returns CDR1 MGHRA and CDR2 YSYEKL. The CDR3 spans 14 residues. The V end was cut by 4 bases, the J end by 2 bases, with 11 bases between.

The chain employs TRBV7-8 and TRBJ1-2; no reliable D call. Looked up from germline, CDR1 is SGHVS and CDR2 is FQNEAQ. V gave up 5 bases and J gave up 0 bases, with 10 bases separating them. The CDR3 covers 14 residues. The CDR3: CASSPSQANYGYTF. For the CDR3, the DNA is TGTGCCAGCAGCCCTTCACAAGCTAACTATGGCTACACCTTC.

The J gene is TRBJ2-3, the V gene TRBV7-9; possibly TRBD2 for D (7 bases). The V and J ends lost 7 bases and 8 bases respectively, with 13 bases between them. This CDR3 is 12 amino acids long. CDR1 and CDR2 from the germline V gene are SEHNR and FQNEAQ (reference sequence). CDR3 residues: CASTSRGATQYF. DNA of the CDR3: TGTGCCAGCACCTCACGGGGGGCTACGCAGTATTTT.

V is TRBV19 and J is TRBJ2-1; TRBD2 aligns across 12 bases. This CDR3 has 18 amino acids. V dropped 7 bases and J dropped 0; count of bases not matched to a gene: 10. Germline V gene lookup returns CDR1 LNHDA and CDR2 SQIVND (reference sequence). CDR3 region: CASTPGLAGVSSYNEQFF. The CDR3 nucleotides read TGTGCCAGTACCCCGGGACTAGCGGGCGTAAGCTCCTACAATGAGCAGTTCTTC.

CDR3 in amino acids: CASSAITVNTEAFF. The DNA for the CDR3 is TGTGCCAGCAGCGCAATTACAGTGAACACTGAAGCTTTCTTT. This rearrangement joins TRBV11-3 to TRBJ1-1; no firm D call. V lost 5 bases to trimming and J lost 0 bases, with 10 bases between them. CDR3 length: 14 amino acids. CDR1 and CDR2 from the germline V gene are SGHNT and YENEEA. Drawing the rest from reference TRBV11-3 and TRBJ1-1, the complete variable domain is EAGVVQSPRYKIIEKKQPVAFWCNPISGHNTLYWYLQNLGQGPELLIRYENEEAVDDSQLPKDRFSAERLKGVDSTLKIQPAELGDSAVYLCASSAITVNTEAFFGQGTRLTVV.

The chain has TRBV21-1 and TRBJ2-5; TRBD2, the table's D call, was not compared with the DNA. TRBV21-1 is a listed pseudogene. This CDR3 region has 14 residues. In DNA, the CDR3 is TGTGCCAGCGATCTCCCGGGAGGGAAAGAGACCCAGTACTTC. Protein: CASDLPGGKETQYF.